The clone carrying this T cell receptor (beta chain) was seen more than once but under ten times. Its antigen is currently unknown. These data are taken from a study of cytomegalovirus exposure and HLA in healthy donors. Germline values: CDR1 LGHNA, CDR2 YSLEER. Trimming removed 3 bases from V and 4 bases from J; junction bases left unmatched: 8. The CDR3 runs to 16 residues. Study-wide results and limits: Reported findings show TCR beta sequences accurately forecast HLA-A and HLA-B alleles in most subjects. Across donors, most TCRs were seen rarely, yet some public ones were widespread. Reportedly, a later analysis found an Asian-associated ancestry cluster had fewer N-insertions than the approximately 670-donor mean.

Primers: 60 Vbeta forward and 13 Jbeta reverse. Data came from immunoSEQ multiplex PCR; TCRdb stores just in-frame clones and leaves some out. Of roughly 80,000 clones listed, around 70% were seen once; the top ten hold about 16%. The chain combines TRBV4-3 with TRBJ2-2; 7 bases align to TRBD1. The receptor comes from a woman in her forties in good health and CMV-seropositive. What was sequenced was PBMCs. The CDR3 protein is CASSQGIGTATGELFF. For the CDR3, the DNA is TGCGCCAGCAGCCAGGGGATTGGGACAGCCACCGGGGAGCTGTTTTTT.